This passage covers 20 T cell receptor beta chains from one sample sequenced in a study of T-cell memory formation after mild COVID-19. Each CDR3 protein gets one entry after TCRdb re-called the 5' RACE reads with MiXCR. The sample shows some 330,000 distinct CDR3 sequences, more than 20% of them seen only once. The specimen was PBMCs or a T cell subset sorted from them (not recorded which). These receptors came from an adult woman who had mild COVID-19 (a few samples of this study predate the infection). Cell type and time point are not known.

The CDR3 coding sequence is TGTGCCAGCAGCTCGGACAGTATTGCGTACGAGCAGTACTTC. Protein: CASSSDSIAYEQYF. This chain links TRBV7-2 with TRBJ2-7; possibly TRBD1 for D (6 bases). The CDR3 covers 14 residues. CDR1 is SGHTA, CDR2 FQGNSA, per germline. Deletions cut 4 bases from V and 4 bases from J, with 14 bases between.

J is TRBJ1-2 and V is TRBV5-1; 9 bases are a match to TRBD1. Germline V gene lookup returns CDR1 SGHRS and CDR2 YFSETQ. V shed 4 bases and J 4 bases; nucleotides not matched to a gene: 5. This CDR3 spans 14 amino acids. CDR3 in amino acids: CASSGDRAFYGYTF. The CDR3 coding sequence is TGCGCCAGCAGCGGGGACAGGGCCTTCTATGGCTACACCTTC.

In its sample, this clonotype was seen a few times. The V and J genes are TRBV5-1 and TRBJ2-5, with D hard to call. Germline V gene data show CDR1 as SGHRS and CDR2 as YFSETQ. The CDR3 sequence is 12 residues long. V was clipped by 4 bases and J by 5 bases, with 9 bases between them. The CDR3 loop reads CASSGLSETQYF. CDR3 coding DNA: TGCGCCAGCAGCGGATTGTCGGAGACCCAGTACTTC.

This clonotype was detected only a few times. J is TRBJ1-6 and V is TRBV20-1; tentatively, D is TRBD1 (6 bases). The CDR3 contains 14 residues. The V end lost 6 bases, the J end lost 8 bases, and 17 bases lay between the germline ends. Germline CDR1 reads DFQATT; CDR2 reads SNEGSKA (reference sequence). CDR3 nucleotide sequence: TGCAGTGCCAGGGGTGCAGGGCTCGATTCACCCCTCCACTTT. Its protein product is CSARGAGLDSPLHF.

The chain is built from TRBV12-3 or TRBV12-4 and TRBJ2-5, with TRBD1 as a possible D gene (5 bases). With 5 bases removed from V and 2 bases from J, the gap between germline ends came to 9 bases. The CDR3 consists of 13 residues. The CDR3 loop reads CASSDSHQETQYF. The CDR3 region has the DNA TGTGCCAGCAGTGACAGTCATCAAGAGACCCAGTACTTC.

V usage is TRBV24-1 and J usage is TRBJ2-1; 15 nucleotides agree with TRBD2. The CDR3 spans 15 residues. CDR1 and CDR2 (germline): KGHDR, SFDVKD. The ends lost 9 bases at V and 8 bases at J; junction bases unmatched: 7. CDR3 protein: CATGTSGRPEDEQFF. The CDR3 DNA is TGTGCCACCGGGACTAGCGGGAGGCCCGAAGATGAGCAGTTCTTC.

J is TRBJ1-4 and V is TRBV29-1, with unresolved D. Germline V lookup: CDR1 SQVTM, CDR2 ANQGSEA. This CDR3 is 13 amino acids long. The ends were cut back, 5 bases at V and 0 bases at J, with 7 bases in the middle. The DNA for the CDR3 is TGCAGCGTTCGCTTCGCAACTAATGAAAAACTGTTTTTT. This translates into CSVRFATNEKLFF.

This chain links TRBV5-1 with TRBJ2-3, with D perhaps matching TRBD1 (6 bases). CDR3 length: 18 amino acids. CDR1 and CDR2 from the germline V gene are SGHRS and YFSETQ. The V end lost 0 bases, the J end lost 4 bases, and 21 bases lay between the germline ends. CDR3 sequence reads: CASSLEGQGVGRPDTQYF. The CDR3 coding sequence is TGCGCCAGCAGCTTGGAGGGACAAGGTGTGGGACGGCCAGATACGCAGTATTTT.

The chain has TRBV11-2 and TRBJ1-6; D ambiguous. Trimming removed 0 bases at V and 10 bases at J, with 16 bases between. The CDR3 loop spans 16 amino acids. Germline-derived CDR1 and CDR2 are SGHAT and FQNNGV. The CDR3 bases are TGTGCCAGCAGCTTAGATCCTTTTGGGGTATACTCACCCCTCCACTTT. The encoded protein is CASSLDPFGVYSPLHF.

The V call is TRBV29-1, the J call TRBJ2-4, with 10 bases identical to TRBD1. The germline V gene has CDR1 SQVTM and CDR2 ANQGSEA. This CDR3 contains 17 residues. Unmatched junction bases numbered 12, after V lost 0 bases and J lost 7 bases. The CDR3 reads CSVEDRPGQGRRNIQYF. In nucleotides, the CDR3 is TGCAGCGTTGAAGATAGGCCGGGACAGGGGAGACGGAACATTCAGTACTTC.

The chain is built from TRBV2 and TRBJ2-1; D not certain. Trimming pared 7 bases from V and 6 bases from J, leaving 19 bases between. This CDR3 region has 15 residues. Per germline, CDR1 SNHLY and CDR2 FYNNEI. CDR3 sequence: CASTSGPSRINEQFF. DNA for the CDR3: TGTGCCAGCACCTCTGGTCCCTCTCGAATCAATGAGCAGTTCTTC.

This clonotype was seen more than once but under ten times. CDR3 DNA sequence: TGCAGTGCTCCGCCAGGCGGGCGTGTTACGCAGTATTTT. Its protein is CSAPPGGRVTQYF. The chain links TRBV20-1 to TRBJ2-3; D is possibly TRBD2 (5 bases). Germline V CDR1 and CDR2: DFQATT, SNEGSKA (reference sequence). The CDR3 has 13 residues. Trimming cost V 5 bases and J 8 bases, with 17 bases left between them.

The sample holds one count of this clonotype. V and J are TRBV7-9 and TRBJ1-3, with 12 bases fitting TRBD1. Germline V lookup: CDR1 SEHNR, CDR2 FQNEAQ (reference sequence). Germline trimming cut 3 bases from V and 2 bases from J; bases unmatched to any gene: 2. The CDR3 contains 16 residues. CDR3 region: CASSLGTGGAGNTIYF. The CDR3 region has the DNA TGTGCCAGCAGCTTGGGGACAGGGGGCGCTGGAAACACCATATATTTT.

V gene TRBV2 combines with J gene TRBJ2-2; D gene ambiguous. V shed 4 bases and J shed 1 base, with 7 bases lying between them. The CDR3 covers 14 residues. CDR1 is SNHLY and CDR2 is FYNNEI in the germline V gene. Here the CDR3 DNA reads TGTGCCAGCAGTGTGGGGTGGAACACCGGGGAGCTGTTTTTT. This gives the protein CASSVGWNTGELFF. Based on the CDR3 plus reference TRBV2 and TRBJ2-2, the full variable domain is EPEVTQTPSHQVTQMGQEVILRCVPISNHLYFYWYRQILGQKVEFLVSFYNNEISEKSEIFDDQFSVERPDGSNFTLKIRSTKLEDSAMYFCASSVGWNTGELFFGEGSRLTVL.

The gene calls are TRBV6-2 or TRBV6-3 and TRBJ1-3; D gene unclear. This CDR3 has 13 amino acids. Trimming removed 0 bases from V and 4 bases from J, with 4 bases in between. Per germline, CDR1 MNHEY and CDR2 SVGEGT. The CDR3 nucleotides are TGTGCCAGCAGTTACTCTTCCGGAAACACCATATATTTT. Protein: CASSYSSGNTIYF.

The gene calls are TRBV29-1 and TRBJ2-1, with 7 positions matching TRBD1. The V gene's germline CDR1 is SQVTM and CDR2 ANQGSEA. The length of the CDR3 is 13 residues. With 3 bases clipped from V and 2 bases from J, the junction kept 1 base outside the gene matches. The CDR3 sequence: CSVDQGAYNEQFF. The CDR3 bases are TGCAGCGTTGATCAGGGGGCCTACAATGAGCAGTTCTTC.

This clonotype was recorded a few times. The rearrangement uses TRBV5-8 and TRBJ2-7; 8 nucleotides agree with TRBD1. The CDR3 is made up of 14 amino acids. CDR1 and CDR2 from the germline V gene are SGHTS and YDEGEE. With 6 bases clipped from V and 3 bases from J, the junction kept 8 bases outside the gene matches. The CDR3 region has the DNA TGTGCCAGCAACGGACAGGGAGGATACTACGAGCAGTACTTC. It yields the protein CASNGQGGYYEQYF.

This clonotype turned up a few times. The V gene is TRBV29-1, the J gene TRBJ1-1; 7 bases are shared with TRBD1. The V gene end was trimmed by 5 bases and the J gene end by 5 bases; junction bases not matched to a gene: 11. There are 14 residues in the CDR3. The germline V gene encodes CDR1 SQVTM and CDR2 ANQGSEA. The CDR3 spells CSVSLAGGRTEAFF. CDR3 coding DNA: TGCAGCGTTTCTCTGGCAGGGGGTAGGACTGAAGCTTTCTTT.

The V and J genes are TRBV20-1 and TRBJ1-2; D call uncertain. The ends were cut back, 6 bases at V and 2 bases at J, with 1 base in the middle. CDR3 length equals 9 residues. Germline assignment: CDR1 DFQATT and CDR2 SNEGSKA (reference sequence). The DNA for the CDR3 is TGCAGTGCCAACTATGGCTACACCTTC. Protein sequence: CSANYGYTF.

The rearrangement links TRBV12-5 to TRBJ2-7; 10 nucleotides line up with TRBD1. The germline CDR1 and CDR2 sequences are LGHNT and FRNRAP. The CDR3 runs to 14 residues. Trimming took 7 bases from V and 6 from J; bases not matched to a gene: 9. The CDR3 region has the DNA TGTGCTAGTGACGGGGACAGGGGAGGTGCCGAGCAGTACTTC. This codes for CASDGDRGGAEQYF.